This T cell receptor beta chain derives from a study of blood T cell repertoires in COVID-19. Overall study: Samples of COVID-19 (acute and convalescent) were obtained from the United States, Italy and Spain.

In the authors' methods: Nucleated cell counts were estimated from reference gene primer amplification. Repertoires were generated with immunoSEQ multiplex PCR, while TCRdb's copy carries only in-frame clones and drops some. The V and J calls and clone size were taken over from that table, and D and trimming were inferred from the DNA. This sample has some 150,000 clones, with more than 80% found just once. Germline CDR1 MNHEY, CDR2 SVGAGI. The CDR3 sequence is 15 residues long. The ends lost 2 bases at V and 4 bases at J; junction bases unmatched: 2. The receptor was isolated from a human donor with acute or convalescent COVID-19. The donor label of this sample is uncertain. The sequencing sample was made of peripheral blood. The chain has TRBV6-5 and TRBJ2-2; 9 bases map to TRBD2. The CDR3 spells CASSYALAGTGELFF. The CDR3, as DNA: TGTGCCAGCAGTTACGCACTAGCGGGCACCGGGGAGCTGTTTTTT.